These 22 T cell receptor beta chains were all obtained from the same sample, sequenced in a study of blood T cell repertoires in COVID-19. The protocol was immunoSEQ multiplex PCR, while the TCRdb copy is restricted to in-frame clones and leaves out a portion. The sample records a few hundred thousand clones, around nine tenths being singletons. Sequencing was performed on peripheral blood. The receptors derive from a woman in her 40s who had recovered from COVID-19.

The chain joins TRBV30 to TRBJ1-2, with D perhaps matching TRBD1 (6 bases). This CDR3 is 13 amino acids long. Trimming shortened V by 2 bases and J by 8 bases, and 15 bases separated the two germline ends. Germline CDR1 and CDR2: GTSNPN and SVGIG (reference sequence). The DNA of the CDR3 is TGTGCCTGGAGTTGGGTACAGGGCGAAGGCTACACCTTC. Translation: CAWSWVQGEGYTF.

The chain couples TRBV7-3 to TRBJ2-1; the D gene is possibly TRBD1 (6 bases). Trimming pared 5 bases from V and 6 bases from J, leaving 14 bases between. CDR1 SGHTA and CDR2 FQGTGA come from the germline V gene. This CDR3 has 14 amino acids. CDR3 in amino acids: CASSHRAGSNEQFF. The CDR3, as DNA: TGTGCCAGCAGCCACAGGGCCGGAAGCAATGAGCAGTTCTTC.

The J gene is TRBJ2-6, the V gene TRBV7-9, with D maybe TRBD2 (5 bases). This CDR3 spans 15 amino acids. Trimming cost V 3 bases and J 2 bases, with 8 bases left between them. In germline, CDR1 is SEHNR, CDR2 FQNEAQ (reference sequence). DNA for the CDR3: TGTGCCAGCAGCTTGGGGAGTACTGGGGCCAACGTCCTGACTTTC. Its translation is CASSLGSTGANVLTF.

The chain combines TRBV11-3 with TRBJ1-1, with TRBD1 as a possible D gene (5 bases). Looked up from germline, CDR1 is SGHNT and CDR2 is YENEEA. This CDR3 is 16 amino acids long. V lost 0 bases and J 2 bases, leaving 13 bases between the germline ends. CDR3 DNA sequence: TGTGCCAGCAGCTTAGATCTGGGGGGAGGTAACACTGAAGCTTTCTTT. Translated, it gives CASSLDLGGGNTEAFF.

The chain has TRBV19 and TRBJ2-7; weak D call: TRBD1 (5 bases). CDR1 is LNHDA, CDR2 SQIVND, per germline (reference sequence). V gave up 2 bases and J gave up 5 bases, with 16 bases separating them. This CDR3 spans 15 amino acids. The CDR3 protein is CASSIQGGARNEQYF. The CDR3 coding sequence is TGTGCCAGTAGTATACAGGGTGGCGCCCGCAACGAGCAGTACTTC.

The V gene is TRBV19, the J gene TRBJ2-2; TRBD1 matches 7 bases. Trimming cost V 7 bases and J 4 bases; bases outside gene matches: 6. This CDR3 comprises 14 residues. In germline, CDR1 is LNHDA, CDR2 SQIVND (reference sequence). DNA of the CDR3: TGTGCCAGTACCGAGGGACAGTTCACCGGGGAGCTGTTTTTT. Encoded protein: CASTEGQFTGELFF.

This chain's CDR3 is CASSDRVVNQPQHF. The DNA of the CDR3 is TGTGCCAGCAGTGACAGGGTAGTCAATCAGCCCCAGCATTTT. The chain uses TRBV2 and TRBJ1-5, with D perhaps matching TRBD1 (5 bases). V dropped 3 bases and J dropped 3 bases, with 9 bases sitting between them. The CDR3 runs to 14 residues. In germline, CDR1 is SNHLY, CDR2 FYNNEI.

This clone was seen only once. This chain uses TRBV18 with TRBJ2-3, with D perhaps TRBD1 (5 bases). Germline V gene data show CDR1 as KGHSH and CDR2 as LQKENI. The V and J ends lost 0 bases and 2 bases respectively, with 12 bases between them. This CDR3 region has 16 residues. CDR3: CASSPPGPSPTDTQYF. CDR3 in DNA: TGTGCCAGCTCACCACCGGGGCCCTCCCCCACAGATACGCAGTATTTT.

The V gene is TRBV27, the J gene TRBJ1-4, with a weak D call TRBD1 (5 bases). The CDR3 loop spans 15 amino acids. V lost 5 bases and J lost 3, with 13 bases in between. CDR1 is MNHEY, CDR2 SMNVEV, per germline (reference sequence). CDR3: CASSRRGEANEKLFF. CDR3 nucleotide sequence: TGTGCCAGCAGTCGGCGGGGGGAGGCTAATGAAAAACTGTTTTTT. Full variable domain (outside the CDR3, taken from reference TRBV27 and TRBJ1-4): EAQVTQNPRYLITVTGKKLTVTCSQNMNHEYMSWYRQDPGLGLRQIYYSMNVEVTDKGDVPEGYKVSRKEKRNFPLILESPSPNQTSLYFCASSRRGEANEKLFFGSGTQLSVL.

This chain uses TRBV27 with TRBJ2-1; 7 nucleotides match TRBD2. Germline V CDR1 and CDR2: MNHEY, SMNVEV (reference sequence). Trimming removed 7 bases from V and 5 bases from J; junction bases left unmatched: 8. The CDR3 has 14 residues. The CDR3 coding sequence is TGTGCCAGCAAGGCTAGCGGAATGAACAATGAGCAGTTCTTC. It is translated as CASKASGMNNEQFF.

V usage is TRBV18 and J usage is TRBJ1-5; 12 nucleotides match TRBD1. Germline V CDR1 and CDR2: KGHSH, LQKENI. The CDR3 is 16 amino acids. Trimming cost V 6 bases and J 4 bases; bases outside gene matches: 7. CDR3 DNA sequence: TGTGCCAGCTCCTCGGGACAGGGGGCCCTAAATCAGCCCCAGCATTTT. Translating gives CASSSGQGALNQPQHF.

The chain uses TRBV9 and TRBJ2-3; 10 bases map to TRBD2. V shed 0 bases, J shed 1 base, and the junction held 5 bases outside the gene matches. Germline values: CDR1 SGDLS, CDR2 YYNGEE. The CDR3 is 17 residues long. In DNA, the CDR3 is TGTGCCAGCAGCGTAGGAGCGGGAGGGCCCCGCACAGATACGCAGTATTTT. It translates to CASSVGAGGPRTDTQYF.

The chain uses TRBV7-9 and TRBJ2-7; 7 bases map to TRBD1. J gave up 2 bases and V 4 bases, and 20 bases lay outside the gene matches. Germline-derived CDR1 and CDR2 are SEHNR and FQNEAQ (reference sequence). The CDR3 totals 19 residues. The CDR3 DNA follows: TGTGCCAGCAGCTCCGAAGGGGGATCTCCTGGACAGGCCCCCTACGAGCAGTACTTC. Translating gives CASSSEGGSPGQAPYEQYF. Full variable domain (rest looked up from reference TRBV7-9 and TRBJ2-7): DTGVSQNPRHKITKRGQNVTFRCDPISEHNRLYWYRQTLGQGPEFLTYFQNEAQLEKSRLLSDRFSAERPKGSFSTLEIQRTEQGDSAMYLCASSSEGGSPGQAPYEQYFGPGTRLTVT.

The rearrangement joins TRBV6-1 to TRBJ2-7; 10 positions agree with TRBD1. J gave up 5 bases and V 3 bases, and 13 bases lay outside the gene matches. Germline CDR1 is MNHNS and CDR2 is SASEGT. This CDR3 contains 17 residues. The chain's CDR3 is CASSETYDRGLRDEQYF. Here the CDR3 DNA reads TGTGCCAGCAGTGAGACATACGACAGGGGGCTCCGGGACGAGCAGTACTTC.

The V and J genes are TRBV27 and TRBJ1-5; D is perhaps TRBD1 (6 bases). V lost 5 bases, J lost 3 bases, and 17 bases lay in between. The CDR3 length is 16 residues. From germline, CDR1 is MNHEY and CDR2 SMNVEV (reference sequence). CDR3 bases: TGTGCCAGCAGTCCACGACAAACAGGGTTCAATCAGCCCCAGCATTTT. Residues: CASSPRQTGFNQPQHF.

V gene TRBV10-2 combines with J gene TRBJ1-4, with TRBD1 matching 7 bases. The germline V gene encodes CDR1 WSHSY and CDR2 SAAADI. Unmatched junction bases numbered 4, after V lost 2 bases and J lost 7 bases. The CDR3 covers 14 residues. CDR3 residues: CASSEIQGIEKLFF. In DNA, the CDR3 is TGCGCCAGCAGTGAGATACAGGGGATTGAAAAACTGTTTTTT.

This clone was observed once. CDR3 residues: CASSSGLAGVGETQYF. In DNA form, the CDR3 reads TGTGCCAGCAGCTCGGGACTAGCGGGAGTGGGAGAGACCCAGTACTTC. V gene TRBV5-4 combines with J gene TRBJ2-5; 14 nucleotides line up with TRBD2. Losses at the gene ends were 3 bases for V and 4 bases for J; bases not matched to a gene: 5. The germline V gene has CDR1 SGHNT and CDR2 YYREEE (reference sequence). This CDR3 spans 16 amino acids.

V and J are TRBV28 and TRBJ1-5; tentatively, D is TRBD1 (5 bases). The CDR3 has 14 residues. Trimming removed 5 bases at V and 9 bases at J, with 17 bases between. Germline CDR1 MDHEN, CDR2 SYDVKM. The CDR3 loop reads CASSIGTDYVPQHF. CDR3 nucleotides: TGTGCCAGCAGTATTGGGACTGATTATGTGCCCCAGCATTTT.

This clone showed up just once. The rearrangement links TRBV18 to TRBJ2-7; 8 nucleotides line up with TRBD1. The V and J ends lost 6 bases and 1 base, in that order; junction bases with no gene match: 11. The CDR3 is 16 amino acids. Germline lookup yields CDR1 KGHSH and CDR2 LQKENI. In DNA form, the CDR3 reads TGTGCCAGCTCGGAGACCTACGGGACAGGTTCCTACGAGCAGTACTTC. It codes for CASSETYGTGSYEQYF.

The V gene is TRBV6-5, the J gene TRBJ2-1; TRBD2 aligns across 11 bases. V was clipped by 6 bases and J by 8 bases; unmatched bases: 9. CDR3 length: 15 residues. Germline lookup yields CDR1 MNHEY and CDR2 SVGAGI. CDR3 DNA: TGTGCCAGCAGGCAGACTAGCGGGAAAGGCGATGAGCAGTTCTTC. Its translation is CASRQTSGKGDEQFF.

V usage is TRBV9 and J usage is TRBJ2-2; maybe TRBD1 (5 bases). V lost 0 bases and J 2 bases, leaving 8 bases between the germline ends. The CDR3 is 15 amino acids. Germline V CDR1 and CDR2: SGDLS, YYNGEE. The CDR3 spells CASSVGGDNTGELFF. CDR3 DNA sequence: TGTGCCAGCAGCGTAGGGGGCGACAACACCGGGGAGCTGTTTTTT.

The genes are TRBV28 and TRBJ1-4; TRBD1 agrees at 7 bases. The CDR3 length is 15 residues. CDR1 is MDHEN, CDR2 SYDVKM, per germline. Unmatched junction bases numbered 3, after V lost 5 bases and J lost 0 bases. As DNA, the CDR3 is TGTGCCAGCAGTCCCGGGACAGCAACTAATGAAAAACTGTTTTTT. Its protein is CASSPGTATNEKLFF.